The present T cell receptor beta chain was sequenced within a study of shared clonotypes between healthy human individuals. CD45RO negativity and positive selection for CCR7 defined naive CD8 cells, a population that excluded terminally differentiated effector memory CD45RA+ cells. Produced via immunoSEQ multiplex PCR; TCRdb's table is partial and in-frame only. The table includes 560,000 or so clones, about 96% detected once. The germline V gene has CDR1 SNHLY and CDR2 FYNNEI. The CDR3 totals 13 residues. J lost 4 bases, V lost 6 bases, and 2 bases had no gene match. The clonotype originates from a young woman in good health. V is TRBV2 and J is TRBJ2-1, with TRBD2 matching over 8 bases. The sequencing input was naive CD8+ T cells sorted from blood. The DNA of the CDR3 is TGTGCCAGCAGGGAGCGGGGGTACAATGAGCAGTTCTTC. Translating gives CASRERGYNEQFF.